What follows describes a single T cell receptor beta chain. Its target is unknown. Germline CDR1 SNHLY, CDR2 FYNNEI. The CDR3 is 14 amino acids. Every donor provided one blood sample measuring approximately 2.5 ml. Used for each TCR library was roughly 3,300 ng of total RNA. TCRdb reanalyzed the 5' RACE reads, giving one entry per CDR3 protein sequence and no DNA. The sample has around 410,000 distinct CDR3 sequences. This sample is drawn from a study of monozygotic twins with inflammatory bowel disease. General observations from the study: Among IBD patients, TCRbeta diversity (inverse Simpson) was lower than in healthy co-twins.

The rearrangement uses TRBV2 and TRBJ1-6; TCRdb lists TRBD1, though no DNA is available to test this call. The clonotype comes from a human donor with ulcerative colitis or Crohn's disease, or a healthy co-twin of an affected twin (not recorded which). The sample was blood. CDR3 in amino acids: CASTLRQGSSPLHF.